This entry is about one TCR beta chain. Its antigen remains unknown. This record belongs to a study of cytomegalovirus exposure and HLA in healthy donors. The study's findings and limits: Researchers catalogued 150 or so TCR beta chains as cytomegalovirus-associated. In a later analysis, across HLA loci, associated TCR counts were highest for DRB1, lowest for HLA-C.

PCR used 60 Vbeta primers and 13 Jbeta primers. TCRdb's copy holds only in-frame clones and misses some; the assay was immunoSEQ multiplex PCR. The sample holds around 140,000 clones. The sequence came from a middle-aged woman in good health and CMV-seropositive. Sequencing was done on a sample of PBMCs.

CDR3 residues: CASSPVRLAGVRRETQYF. The CDR3 coding sequence is TGTGCCAGCAGCCCCGTTAGACTAGCGGGAGTTAGGAGAGAGACCCAGTACTTC. The chain is built from TRBV28 and TRBJ2-5; 12 bases align to TRBD2. Germline CDR1 MDHEN, CDR2 SYDVKM. Unmatched junction bases numbered 15, after V lost 6 bases and J lost 4 bases. The CDR3 has 18 amino acids.